Each of the 17 T cell receptor beta chains below was sequenced from the same sample in a study of blood T cell repertoires in COVID-19. Produced via immunoSEQ multiplex PCR; TCRdb's table is partial and in-frame only. The sample holds about 55,000 clones; approximately 89% are singletons and the top ten take approximately 15%. The sequenced sample was peripheral blood. These receptors were collected from a human donor in a cohort sampled during active COVID-19.

The V call is TRBV6-2 or TRBV6-3, the J call TRBJ1-2; D remains ambiguous. Germline CDR1 MNHEY, CDR2 SVGEGT. The CDR3 length is 13 residues. Trimming left V 6 bases short and J 4 bases short, with 12 bases between. This chain's CDR3 is CASSVAGRYGYTF. CDR3 DNA: TGTGCCAGCAGCGTCGCAGGCCGCTATGGCTACACCTTC.

The chain is built from TRBV7-2 and TRBJ2-5, with 15 bases matching TRBD2. CDR1 and CDR2 from the germline V gene are SGHTA and FQGNSA. The CDR3 consists of 16 residues. With 5 bases clipped from V and 2 bases from J, the junction kept 3 bases outside the gene matches. As DNA, the CDR3 is TGTGCCAGCAGCAAAGGACTAGCGGGAGGGCAAGAGACCCAGTACTTC. It specifies CASSKGLAGGQETQYF.

The rearrangement uses TRBV11-3 and TRBJ1-1; perhaps TRBD1 as D (5 bases). With 2 bases removed from V and 3 bases from J, the gap between germline ends came to 7 bases. CDR3 length: 13 amino acids. The V gene's germline CDR1 is SGHNT and CDR2 YENEEA. CDR3 sequence: CASSLRGYTEAFF. CDR3 coding DNA: TGTGCCAGCAGCTTAAGGGGATACACTGAAGCTTTCTTT.

Only one count was recorded for this clone. This rearrangement joins TRBV2 to TRBJ1-4, with D possibly being TRBD1 (5 bases). This CDR3 is built from 15 residues. The germline V gene has CDR1 SNHLY and CDR2 FYNNEI. V lost 2 bases to trimming and J lost 3 bases, with 10 bases between them. The CDR3 reads CASSEKGLANEKLFF. Written as DNA, the CDR3 is TGTGCCAGCAGTGAAAAGGGGTTGGCTAATGAAAAACTGTTTTTT.

The V gene is TRBV5-1, the J gene TRBJ1-4; D unclear. V shed 0 bases and J shed 7 bases, with 16 bases lying between them. The V gene's germline CDR1 is SGHRS and CDR2 YFSETQ. The CDR3 sequence is 16 residues long. CDR3 loop: CASSLANGQEGEKLFF. Written as DNA, the CDR3 is TGCGCCAGCAGCTTGGCCAACGGCCAGGAGGGTGAAAAACTGTTTTTT.

The chain recombines TRBV10-3 with TRBJ1-3; D perhaps matches TRBD1 (5 bases). The CDR3 extends over 18 amino acids. Trimming removed 4 bases at V and 1 base at J, with 20 bases between. Germline V lookup: CDR1 ENHRY, CDR2 SYGVKD. CDR3 nucleotide sequence: TGTGCCATCAGTGCCCACCAGGGCAGGGTGACTTCTGGAAACACCATATATTTT. This encodes CAISAHQGRVTSGNTIYF.

This sequence joins TRBV7-9 and TRBJ2-5; 8 positions match TRBD1. CDR1 is SEHNR and CDR2 is FQNEAQ in the germline V gene (reference sequence). V shed 10 bases and J 1 base; nucleotides not matched to a gene: 11. This CDR3 contains 15 residues. CDR3 region: CATSNWDRFQETQYF. The CDR3 DNA reads as TGTGCCACCTCAAATTGGGACAGGTTCCAAGAGACCCAGTACTTC.

A word on this clone: Germline and junction disagree at one end, which may indicate a read error. The gene calls are TRBV5-1 and TRBJ2-1; D might be TRBD1 (6 bases). This CDR3 has 15 residues. The germline CDR1 and CDR2 sequences are SGHRS and YFSETQ. CDR3 loop: CTSSGPGQSSGEQFF. CDR3 nucleotides: TGCACCAGCAGCGGCCCCGGACAGTCTTCGGGTGAGCAGTTCTTC.

This clone showed up just once. V usage is TRBV5-5 and J usage is TRBJ1-6; 7 bases are a match to TRBD1. CDR3 length: 16 residues. Looked up from germline, CDR1 is SGHKS and CDR2 is YYEKEE (reference sequence). With 4 bases clipped from V and 3 bases from J, the junction kept 7 bases outside the gene matches. The CDR3 loop reads CASSRQGSFYNSPLHF. The CDR3 region has the DNA TGTGCCAGCAGCCGACAGGGATCGTTCTATAATTCACCCCTCCACTTT.

This chain joins TRBV28 and TRBJ1-4; TRBD1 matches at 10 bases. CDR1 MDHEN and CDR2 SYDVKM come from the germline V gene. The CDR3 sequence is 13 residues long. Trimming removed 6 bases from V and 8 bases from J; junction bases left unmatched: 3. CDR3 DNA sequence: TGTGCCAGCAGACGACAGGGGGCGGAAAAACTGTTTTTT. This gives the protein CASRRQGAEKLFF.

The chain has TRBV6-9 and TRBJ2-1; 10 bases are shared with TRBD2. Germline loops: CDR1 MNHGY, CDR2 SVAAGI. The CDR3 totals 16 residues. V was clipped by 6 bases and J by 6 bases; unmatched bases: 11. CDR3 protein: CASSPERGGLFNEQFF. The CDR3 nucleotides are TGTGCCAGCAGCCCGGAGCGGGGGGGCCTCTTCAATGAGCAGTTCTTC.

The chain employs TRBV19 and TRBJ1-4, with 7 positions matching TRBD1. This CDR3 is built from 13 residues. Per the germline V gene, CDR1 is LNHDA and CDR2 is SQIVND (reference sequence). The V gene end was trimmed by 4 bases and the J gene end by 8 bases; junction bases not matched to a gene: 4. The CDR3 loop reads CASSSGDREKLFF. In DNA, the CDR3 is TGTGCCAGTAGTAGCGGGGACAGAGAAAAACTGTTTTTT.

The chain joins TRBV24-1 to TRBJ2-7; a possible D gene is TRBD1 (8 bases). This CDR3 comprises 13 residues. V dropped 9 bases and J dropped 5 bases, with 16 bases sitting between them. Germline values: CDR1 KGHDR, CDR2 SFDVKD. CDR3 sequence: CATAGGAGDEQYF. The CDR3 DNA follows: TGTGCCACCGCAGGGGGCGCGGGGGACGAGCAGTACTTC.

The genes are TRBV18 and TRBJ2-5; perhaps TRBD1 as D (7 bases). V lost 2 bases and J lost 4, with 14 bases in between. The germline gives CDR1 KGHSH, CDR2 LQKENI. This CDR3 region has 15 residues. CDR3 bases: TGTGCCAGCTCACCAGTCAGGGGGGTCGGAGAGACCCAGTACTTC. It translates to CASSPVRGVGETQYF. The variable domain in full, with the rest retrieved from reference TRBV18 and TRBJ2-5, is NAGVMQNPRHLVRRRGQEARLRCSPMKGHSHVYWYRQLPEEGLKFMVYLQKENIIDESGMPKERFSAEFPKEGPSILRIQQVVRGDSAAYFCASSPVRGVGETQYFGPGTRLLVL.

J is TRBJ1-2 and V is TRBV5-1; 10 nucleotides align to TRBD1. The CDR3 totals 21 residues. Trimming removed 4 bases from V and 6 bases from J; junction bases left unmatched: 27. From germline, CDR1 is SGHRS and CDR2 YFSETQ. The CDR3 loop reads CASSPRIKPASPTGGRDGYTF. The CDR3 nucleotides read TGCGCCAGCAGCCCTAGAATTAAACCAGCTAGTCCGACAGGGGGCCGAGATGGCTACACCTTC.

The chain couples TRBV12-5 to TRBJ2-7; possible D gene TRBD2, 6 bases. Germline V gene sequence: CDR1 LGHNT, CDR2 FRNRAP. Trimming cost V 6 bases and J 5 bases, with 17 bases left between them. This CDR3 is built from 14 residues. CDR3 loop: CASGVWGGPNEQYF. The CDR3 DNA reads TGTGCTAGTGGCGTGTGGGGAGGCCCCAACGAGCAGTACTTC.

This clone was detected only a few times. The chain carries TRBV19 and TRBJ2-1, with 9 bases identical to TRBD2. Trimming cost V 3 bases and J 3 bases; bases outside gene matches: 3. Germline V gene data show CDR1 as LNHDA and CDR2 as SQIVND (reference sequence). The CDR3 sequence is 15 residues long. CDR3 nucleotides: TGTGCCAGTAGTATTCTGACTAGCGGCTACAATGAGCAGTTCTTC. Its translation is CASSILTSGYNEQFF.